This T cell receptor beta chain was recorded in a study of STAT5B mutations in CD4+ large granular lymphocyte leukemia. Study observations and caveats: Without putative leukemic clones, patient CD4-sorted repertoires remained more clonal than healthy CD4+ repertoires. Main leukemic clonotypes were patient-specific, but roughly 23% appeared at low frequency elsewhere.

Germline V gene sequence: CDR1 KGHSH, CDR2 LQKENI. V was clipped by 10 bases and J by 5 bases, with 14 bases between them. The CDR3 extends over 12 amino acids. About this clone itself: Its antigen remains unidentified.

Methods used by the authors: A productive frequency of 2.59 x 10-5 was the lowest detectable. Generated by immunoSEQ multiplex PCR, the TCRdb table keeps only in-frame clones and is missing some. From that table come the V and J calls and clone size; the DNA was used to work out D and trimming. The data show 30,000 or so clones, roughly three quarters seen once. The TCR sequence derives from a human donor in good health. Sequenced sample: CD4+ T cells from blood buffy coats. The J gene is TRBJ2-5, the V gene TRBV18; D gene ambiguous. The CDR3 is CATARVRETQYF. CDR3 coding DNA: TGTGCCACTGCACGGGTCCGCGAGACCCAGTACTTC.